Listed here are 30 T cell receptor beta chains from one sample, sequenced in a study of CD8 T cells in ankylosing spondylitis. Points from the study as a whole: In ankylosing spondylitis blood, a motif of roughly 8 highly homologous TCR beta variants appeared characteristic.

In TCRdb, the 5' RACE reads were re-called with MiXCR into one record per CDR3 protein. Of roughly 670,000 distinct CDR3 sequences listed, around a fifth are singletons. Antigen specificity for these receptors is unknown. Sequenced material: blood, either unsorted or a sorted T cell fraction (not recorded which). These receptors all stem from a male donor with ankylosing spondylitis.

In this sample, this clonotype turned up a few times. V usage is TRBV5-1 and J usage is TRBJ2-7; D not resolved. The CDR3 has 17 residues. In germline, CDR1 is SGHRS, CDR2 YFSETQ. Trimming removed 0 bases at V and 3 bases at J, with 19 bases between. The CDR3 sequence: CASSLAGSTGPGYEQYF. As DNA, the CDR3 is TGCGCCAGCAGCTTGGCCGGATCCACCGGCCCCGGCTACGAGCAGTACTTC. The entire variable domain, with the rest obtained from reference TRBV5-1 and TRBJ2-7, is as follows: KAGVTQTPRYLIKTRGQQVTLSCSPISGHRSVSWYQQTPGQGLQFLFEYFSETQRNKGNFPGRFSGRQFSNSRSEMNVSTLELGDSALYLCASSLAGSTGPGYEQYFGPGTRLTVT.

This clonotype was detected many times. J is TRBJ1-1 and V is TRBV6-5; no clear D gene. V dropped 0 bases and J dropped 0 bases, with 5 bases sitting between them. The germline V gene encodes CDR1 MNHEY and CDR2 SVGAGI. This CDR3 has 14 amino acids. Here the CDR3 reads CASSYSYMNTEAFF. CDR3 DNA sequence: TGTGCCAGCAGTTACTCGTACATGAACACTGAAGCTTTCTTT.

Only a few counts were recorded for this clonotype. The V and J genes are TRBV7-8 and TRBJ1-1; D uncertain. This CDR3 spans 14 amino acids. V was cut by 1 base and J by 0 bases, with 6 bases left in between. Germline V lookup: CDR1 SGHVS, CDR2 FQNEAQ. Here the CDR3 DNA reads TGTGCCAGCAGCTTAGATTCGGTGAACACTGAAGCTTTCTTT. Its protein product is CASSLDSVNTEAFF.

This clonotype was found a few times. V and J are TRBV10-3 and TRBJ2-3; 8 bases map to TRBD1. Germline-derived CDR1 and CDR2 are ENHRY and SYGVKD. CDR3 size: 14 residues. V was clipped by 1 base and J by 9 bases; unmatched bases: 6. The CDR3 DNA follows: TGTGCCATCAGTGAGTTGGCAGGGGGCGACACGCAGTATTTT. It yields the protein CAISELAGGDTQYF.

J is TRBJ2-1 and V is TRBV12-3 or TRBV12-4; 9 bases match TRBD2. CDR3 length: 16 residues. The J segment lost 4 bases and the V segment lost 4 bases, leaving 8 bases of the junction unmatched. CDR3: CASSSTTSGQYNEQFF. The CDR3 nucleotides are TGTGCCAGCAGTTCCACGACTAGCGGACAGTACAATGAGCAGTTCTTC.

This clonotype was detected a few times. The chain links TRBV12-3 or TRBV12-4 to TRBJ1-1, with D unresolved. The CDR3 has 13 residues. Trimming shortened V by 8 bases and J by 2 bases, and 12 bases separated the two germline ends. CDR3 loop: CASVRPGNTEAFF. The CDR3 coding sequence is TGTGCCAGCGTCCGACCTGGAAACACTGAAGCTTTCTTT.

This chain connects TRBV20-1 to TRBJ2-6; tentatively, D is TRBD1 (5 bases). The V gene's germline CDR1 is DFQATT and CDR2 SNEGSKA (reference sequence). The V gene lost 7 bases and the J gene lost 2 bases, with 9 bases spanning the gap. The CDR3 sequence is 13 residues long. The CDR3 is CSGRAPGANVLTF. The CDR3 nucleotides read TGCAGTGGCAGGGCGCCTGGGGCCAACGTCCTGACTTTC.

The CDR3 reads CASSQLVGLAGISYEQYF. CDR3 nucleotides: TGCGCCAGCAGCCAACTAGTGGGACTAGCGGGAATCTCCTACGAGCAGTACTTC. This chain connects TRBV4-1 to TRBJ2-7; 13 bases fit TRBD2. The V and J ends lost 2 bases and 0 bases, in that order; junction bases with no gene match: 7. CDR1 is MGHRA, CDR2 YSYEKL, per germline. CDR3 size: 18 residues.

This clonotype was seen a single time. J is TRBJ1-2 and V is TRBV4-1, with 7 bases lining up with TRBD1. From germline, CDR1 is MGHRA and CDR2 YSYEKL. This CDR3 region has 14 residues. V lost 2 bases, J lost 5 bases, and 5 bases stayed unmatched. The CDR3 loop reads CASSQQQGPYGYTF. The CDR3 DNA reads TGCGCCAGCAGCCAACAACAGGGGCCTTATGGCTACACCTTC.

V usage is TRBV20-1 and J usage is TRBJ1-1; D uncertain. The length of the CDR3 is 14 residues. The germline V gene has CDR1 DFQATT and CDR2 SNEGSKA (reference sequence). The V end lost 6 bases, the J end lost 0 bases, and 14 bases lay between the germline ends. The CDR3 bases are TGCAGTGCAGAGCGTACTCGCATGAACACTGAAGCTTTCTTT. It specifies CSAERTRMNTEAFF.

Only a few counts were recorded for this clonotype. The chain carries TRBV3-1 and TRBJ2-1; 11 bases match TRBD2. The germline V gene encodes CDR1 LGHDT and CDR2 YNNKEL (reference sequence). After removal of 4 bases from V and 13 bases from J, the junction contained 9 bases not matched to a gene. The CDR3 loop spans 14 amino acids. The CDR3 here is CASSPASGGHSQFF. In DNA, the CDR3 is TGTGCCAGCAGCCCGGCTAGCGGGGGGCACAGCCAGTTCTTC.

V usage is TRBV6-1 and J usage is TRBJ1-2; TRBD1 aligns across 7 bases. V shed 4 bases and J 0 bases; nucleotides not matched to a gene: 8. This CDR3 is built from 16 residues. The germline gives CDR1 MNHNS, CDR2 SASEGT. The CDR3 DNA sequence: TGTGCCAGCAGTGCCAAGGCGGGACAGACTAACTATGGCTACACCTTC. It specifies CASSAKAGQTNYGYTF.

This clonotype turned up a few times. The rearrangement links TRBV7-6 to TRBJ2-1; 11 nucleotides align to TRBD2. CDR3 length: 21 residues. From germline, CDR1 is SGHVS and CDR2 FNYEAQ. Trimming at V came to 1 base and at J to 2 bases, leaving 16 bases not matched to a gene. In DNA form, the CDR3 reads TGTGCCAGCAGCTTAGACTCGGGACTAGCGGAACCCGAAGGGGCCTACAATGAGCAGTTCTTC. Amino acids: CASSLDSGLAEPEGAYNEQFF. Full variable domain (missing parts from reference TRBV7-6 and TRBJ2-1): GAGVSQSPRYKVTKRGQDVALRCDPISGHVSLYWYRQALGQGPEFLTYFNYEAQQDKSGLPNDRFSAERPEGSISTLTIQRTEQRDSAMYRCASSLDSGLAEPEGAYNEQFFGPGTRLTVL.

This chain links TRBV6-2 or TRBV6-3 with TRBJ2-5; D tentatively fits TRBD1 or TRBD2 (6 bases each). The CDR3 totals 15 residues. The ends were cut back, 0 bases at V and 4 bases at J, with 12 bases in the middle. Germline assignment: CDR1 MNHEY and CDR2 SVGEGT. The CDR3 here is CASSYSSRGGETQYF. CDR3 nucleotides: TGTGCCAGCAGTTACTCGAGCAGGGGAGGAGAGACCCAGTACTTC.

This clonotype was seen a few times. The J gene is TRBJ2-1, the V gene TRBV12-3 or TRBV12-4, with TRBD1 as a possible D gene (6 bases). The V and J ends lost 6 bases and 7 bases respectively, with 19 bases between them. The CDR3 runs to 15 residues. CDR3 DNA: TGTGCCAGCAGCCCCCAACAATCAAGGGGGAATGAGCAGTTCTTC. Translation: CASSPQQSRGNEQFF.

This clonotype was observed a few times. V gene TRBV7-9 combines with J gene TRBJ2-1; TRBD2 matches 7 bases. V shed 2 bases, J shed 5 bases, and the junction held 9 bases outside the gene matches. Germline V CDR1 and CDR2: SEHNR, FQNEAQ (reference sequence). This CDR3 is built from 16 residues. DNA of the CDR3: TGTGCCAGCAGCTTAACCCCTAGCGGAGTGAACAATGAGCAGTTCTTC. This codes for CASSLTPSGVNNEQFF.

This chain joins TRBV12-3 or TRBV12-4 and TRBJ1-1; D unresolved. Trimming shortened V by 1 base and J by 5 bases, and 14 bases separated the two germline ends. This CDR3 spans 15 amino acids. The CDR3, as DNA: TGTGCCAGCAGTTTAGGGTTTATAGGCGGGACTGAAGCTTTCTTT. As protein: CASSLGFIGGTEAFF.

The chain couples TRBV30 to TRBJ2-7; 9 bases are a match to TRBD2. Unmatched junction bases numbered 4, after V lost 0 bases and J lost 4 bases. Germline-derived CDR1 and CDR2 are GTSNPN and SVGIG (reference sequence). CDR3 length: 14 residues. The CDR3 region has the DNA TGTGCCTGGAGTGTACTGGCGGGGGGGTACGAGCAGTACTTC. Protein product: CAWSVLAGGYEQYF.

The CDR3 nucleotides are TGCAGTGCGGGGCGGTCCCTCACTGAAGCTTTCTTT. Protein sequence: CSAGRSLTEAFF. The rearrangement links TRBV20-1 to TRBJ1-1; perhaps TRBD1 as D (5 bases). Germline V CDR1 and CDR2: DFQATT, SNEGSKA (reference sequence). Trimming took off 6 bases at V and 4 bases at J, with 12 bases between the two ends. There are 12 residues in the CDR3.

The V and J genes are TRBV7-3 and TRBJ2-1, with 7 bases fitting TRBD1. The germline gives CDR1 SGHTA, CDR2 FQGTGA. Trimming took 2 bases from V and 3 from J; bases not matched to a gene: 7. This CDR3 spans 16 amino acids. This CDR3 reads CASSLGVQGDYNEQFF. The CDR3 bases are TGTGCCAGCAGCTTAGGGGTGCAGGGGGACTACAATGAGCAGTTCTTC.

This chain links TRBV6-5 with TRBJ2-2, with TRBD2 matching 7 bases. Losses at the gene ends were 4 bases for V and 3 bases for J; bases not matched to a gene: 5. This CDR3 region has 15 residues. CDR1 is MNHEY, CDR2 SVGAGI, per germline. This CDR3 reads CASSWARGDTGELFF. The CDR3 DNA is TGTGCCAGCAGTTGGGCCCGGGGGGACACCGGGGAGCTGTTTTTT.

The rearrangement joins TRBV20-1 to TRBJ2-3; no clear D gene. This CDR3 has 14 amino acids. The ends were cut back, 3 bases at V and 0 bases at J, with 10 bases in the middle. Germline CDR1 and CDR2: DFQATT and SNEGSKA (reference sequence). CDR3 sequence reads: CSASPQTSTDTQYF. CDR3 coding DNA: TGCAGTGCTAGCCCCCAGACTAGCACAGATACGCAGTATTTT.

This clonotype turned up a few times. This rearrangement joins TRBV5-5 to TRBJ2-7, with D perhaps TRBD2 (6 bases). V was shortened by 6 bases and J by 4 bases, with 20 bases between the two germline ends. This CDR3 has 15 amino acids. Germline loops: CDR1 SGHKS, CDR2 YYEKEE (reference sequence). CDR3 nucleotides: TGTGCCAGCACCGAGACTGGGACTGCTACATACGAGCAGTACTTC. Translated: CASTETGTATYEQYF. Using reference TRBV5-5 and TRBJ2-7 for the parts outside the CDR3, the full variable domain is DAGVTQSPTHLIKTRGQQVTLRCSPISGHKSVSWYQQVLGQGPQFIFQYYEKEERGRGNFPDRFSARQFPNYSSELNVNALLLGDSALYLCASTETGTATYEQYFGPGTRLTVT.

The sample holds many counts of this clonotype. The J gene is TRBJ1-5, the V gene TRBV6-4; 7 nucleotides match TRBD1. The CDR3 contains 18 residues. In germline, CDR1 is MRHNA, CDR2 SNTAGT. V shed 0 bases, J shed 9 bases, and the junction held 17 bases outside the gene matches. The CDR3 reads CASSDSISRARGDRPQHF. The CDR3, as DNA: TGTGCCAGCAGTGACTCGATATCAAGGGCCAGGGGGGATCGGCCCCAGCATTTT.

This clonotype was counted many times. V usage is TRBV29-1 and J usage is TRBJ2-1; a weak D match, TRBD1 (6 bases). The length of the CDR3 is 16 residues. Trimming stripped 2 bases from V and 2 bases from J, with 16 bases between. In germline, CDR1 is SQVTM, CDR2 ANQGSEA. In DNA, the CDR3 is TGCAGCGTTGAAAAGGGGGTTGCGGAAACCTACAATGAGCAGTTCTTC. It encodes CSVEKGVAETYNEQFF.

This clonotype appeared many times. The chain carries TRBV5-6 and TRBJ1-1; no clear D gene. CDR1 and CDR2 (germline): SGHDT, YYEEEE. The V and J ends lost 4 bases and 8 bases respectively, with 12 bases between them. The CDR3 runs 12 residues. DNA of the CDR3: TGTGCCAGCAGCGCCGGACTGCTCGAAGCTTTCTTT. Its translation: CASSAGLLEAFF.

This clonotype has a handful of counts. V and J are TRBV4-1 and TRBJ2-5; D is undetermined. The length of the CDR3 is 15 residues. Germline CDR1 and CDR2: MGHRA and YSYEKL. V gave up 2 bases and J gave up 1 base, with 11 bases separating them. The CDR3 reads CASSQLPESQETQYF. The CDR3 DNA reads TGCGCCAGCAGCCAACTCCCTGAGTCCCAAGAGACCCAGTACTTC.

This clonotype occurred a few times. V gene TRBV6-5 combines with J gene TRBJ1-1; a possible D gene is TRBD1 (6 bases). Between the trimmed V and J ends, which lost 4 bases and 0 bases, there was a span of 12 bases. Germline lookup yields CDR1 MNHEY and CDR2 SVGAGI. The CDR3 extends over 15 amino acids. CDR3 sequence reads: CASSSSGQLNTEAFF. The DNA for the CDR3 is TGTGCCAGCAGTTCATCAGGACAGTTGAACACTGAAGCTTTCTTT.

The chain couples TRBV28 to TRBJ2-7; tentatively, D is TRBD2 (6 bases). The CDR3 is 13 amino acids. Trimming took off 6 bases at V and 2 bases at J, with 11 bases between the two ends. Germline V gene lookup returns CDR1 MDHEN and CDR2 SYDVKM. In DNA form, the CDR3 reads TGTGCCAGCAGAGGAGCGGGTGCCTACGAGCAGTACTTC. Its protein product is CASRGAGAYEQYF. Supplemented by reference TRBV28 and TRBJ2-7, the full variable domain reads DVKVTQSSRYLVKRTGEKVFLECVQDMDHENMFWYRQDPGLGLRLIYFSYDVKMKEKGDIPEGYSVSREKKERFSLILESASTNQTSMYLCASRGAGAYEQYFGPGTRLTVT.

This clonotype was seen a few times. V gene TRBV6-1 combines with J gene TRBJ2-1, with TRBD1 matching 7 bases. The germline gives CDR1 MNHNS, CDR2 SASEGT. The CDR3 extends over 13 amino acids. With 7 bases clipped from V and 7 bases from J, the junction kept 7 bases outside the gene matches. For the CDR3, the DNA is TGTGCCAGCAACCACGGACAGGCGAATGAGCAGTTCTTC. Translated, it gives CASNHGQANEQFF.